This T cell receptor (beta chain) emerged from a study of neurological immune-mediated disorders. Study-wide findings and caveats: Falling below healthy controls, multiple sclerosis showed the least TCR clonal expansion, while HTLV-1-associated myelopathy showed the most.

Unsorted libraries were derived from 2 million PBMCs stored at -80 C. The CDR3 is 14 residues long. Germline V gives CDR1 MNHNS, CDR2 SASEGT. Trimming took 5 bases from V and 2 from J; bases not matched to a gene: 3. The authors produced cDNA by 5'RACE using 10-nucleotide random UMIs. TCRdb reprocessed the 5' RACE reads via MiXCR and lists one record per CDR3 protein. Of roughly 30,000 distinct CDR3 sequences listed, about 4.5% were seen once; the top ten hold under 30%. In this sample, this clonotype turned up many times. Its specificity is unknown. Sample: PBMCs. The chain has TRBV6-1 and TRBJ2-3; 8 nucleotides match TRBD2. This clonotype originated in a man younger than 35 in good health. CDR3 in amino acids: CASSLAGTTDTQYF. DNA for the CDR3: TGTGCCAGCAGTTTAGCGGGGACCACAGATACGCAGTATTTT.